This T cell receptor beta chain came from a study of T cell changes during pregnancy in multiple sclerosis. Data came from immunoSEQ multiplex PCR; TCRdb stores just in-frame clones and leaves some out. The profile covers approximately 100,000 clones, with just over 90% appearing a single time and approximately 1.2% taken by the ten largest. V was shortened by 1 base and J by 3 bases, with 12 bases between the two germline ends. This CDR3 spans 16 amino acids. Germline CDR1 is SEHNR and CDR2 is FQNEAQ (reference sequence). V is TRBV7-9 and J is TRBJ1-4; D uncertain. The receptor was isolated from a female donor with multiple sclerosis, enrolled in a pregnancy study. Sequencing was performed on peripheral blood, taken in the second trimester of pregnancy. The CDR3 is CASSLGPEAPNEKLFF. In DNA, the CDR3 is TGTGCCAGCAGCTTAGGCCCGGAGGCGCCTAATGAAAAACTGTTTTTT.